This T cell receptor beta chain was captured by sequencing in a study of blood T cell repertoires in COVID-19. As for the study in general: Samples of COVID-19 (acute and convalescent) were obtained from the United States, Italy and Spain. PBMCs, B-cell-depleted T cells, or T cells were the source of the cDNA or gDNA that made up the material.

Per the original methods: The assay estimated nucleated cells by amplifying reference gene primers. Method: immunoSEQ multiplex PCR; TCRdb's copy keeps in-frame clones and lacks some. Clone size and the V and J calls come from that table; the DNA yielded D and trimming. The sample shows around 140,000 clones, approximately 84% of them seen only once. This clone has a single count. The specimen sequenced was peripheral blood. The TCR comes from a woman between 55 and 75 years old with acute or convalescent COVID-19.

This chain's CDR3 is CASSSGGYEQYF. Written as DNA, the CDR3 is TGTGCCAGCAGCTCGGGGGGTTACGAGCAGTACTTC. The chain employs TRBV11-3 and TRBJ2-7, with TRBD2 identical over 7 bases. V lost 4 bases and J lost 4; bases outside the gene matches: 1. CDR1 is SGHNT and CDR2 is YENEEA in the germline V gene. This CDR3 has 12 residues.